Listed here are 26 T cell receptor beta chains from one sample, sequenced in a study of T-cell reconstitution after alpha-beta-depleted transplantation in children. The TCRbeta library was prepared with unique molecular identifiers. TCRdb reprocessed the PCR reads via MiXCR and lists one record per CDR3 protein. This sample has a few thousand distinct CDR3 sequences, with 20% to 25% found just once. Specimen: PBMCs, mostly from graft donor cells, collected 60 days after TCRalphabeta/CD19-depleted stem cell transplant. These receptors originate from a female patient younger than 18 who had a stem cell transplant for acute lymphoblastic leukemia, so the T cells may come from the graft donor.

This clonotype was counted many times. The CDR3 loop is CASSPYTQYF. Written as DNA, the CDR3 is TGTGCCAGCAGCCCATATACGCAGTATTTT. The chain couples TRBV7-4 to TRBJ2-3; no clear D. The CDR3 extends over 10 amino acids. Per germline, CDR1 SGHVT and CDR2 SQSDAQ. The V end was cut by 5 bases, the J end by 7 bases, with 4 bases between. Full variable domain (rest looked up from reference TRBV7-4 and TRBJ2-3): GAGVSQSPRYKVAKRGRDVALRCDSISGHVTLYWYRQTLGQGSEVLTYSQSDAQRDKSGRPSGRFSAERPERSVSTLKIQRTEQGDSAVYLCASSPYTQYFGPGTRLTVL.

By sample fraction, this clonotype is medium-sized (0.01 to 0.1%). The V gene is TRBV29-1, the J gene TRBJ2-3, with TRBD1 identical over 8 bases. The J segment lost 0 bases and the V segment lost 6 bases, leaving 5 bases of the junction unmatched. The germline CDR1 and CDR2 sequences are SQVTM and ANQGSEA. This CDR3 has 14 amino acids. In nucleotides, the CDR3 is TGCAGCGTCCGGACAGGGACTAGCACAGATACGCAGTATTTT. Translated, it gives CSVRTGTSTDTQYF.

This clonotype is labeled medium-sized (0.01 to 0.1%). J is TRBJ1-5 and V is TRBV20-1, with D possibly matching TRBD1 (5 bases). The CDR3 is 14 amino acids. CDR1 is DFQATT, CDR2 SNEGSKA, per germline (reference sequence). V gave up 3 bases and J gave up 6 bases, with 15 bases separating them. CDR3 in amino acids: CSASVRGTSQPQHF. CDR3 in DNA: TGCAGTGCTAGCGTACGGGGGACCAGTCAGCCCCAGCATTTT.

This rearrangement joins TRBV3-1 to TRBJ2-7; D gene uncertain. The V gene's germline CDR1 is LGHDT and CDR2 YNNKEL (reference sequence). The CDR3 is 8 residues long. As DNA, the CDR3 is TGTGCCAGGCAGCCGAGGTCGGTC. Translation gives CARQPRSV.

This clonotype appeared many times. The chain carries TRBV7-2 and TRBJ1-5, with 11 bases matching TRBD1. CDR1 is SGHTA and CDR2 is FQGNSA in the germline V gene. V lost 5 bases, J lost 0 bases, and 6 bases stayed unmatched. The CDR3 is 17 residues long. CDR3 protein: CASSLVDRGPSNQPQHF. The CDR3 region has the DNA TGTGCCAGCAGCCTAGTGGACAGGGGGCCTAGCAATCAGCCCCAGCATTTT. Complete variable domain (other parts from reference TRBV7-2 and TRBJ1-5): GAGVSQSPSNKVTEKGKDVELRCDPISGHTALYWYRQSLGQGLEFLIYFQGNSAPDKSGLPSDRFSAERTGGSVSTLTIQRTQQEDSAVYLCASSLVDRGPSNQPQHFGDGTRLSIL.

In the case of this clonotype: The CDR3 does not end in the conserved phenylalanine or tryptophan, so this is likely a read error. The J gene is TRBJ2-3, the V gene TRBV15, with TRBD2 as a possible D gene (6 bases). The CDR3 spans 14 residues. Per the germline V gene, CDR1 is LNHNV and CDR2 is YYDKDF (reference sequence). The CDR3 sequence is CATSRRGPTDAQYL. In nucleotides, the CDR3 is TGTGCCACCAGCAGGCGGGGCCCCACAGATGCGCAGTATCTT.

This clonotype was counted at least ten times. The rearrangement joins TRBV7-9 to TRBJ2-7; D uncertain. CDR1 and CDR2 (germline): SEHNR, FQNEAQ (reference sequence). The ends were cut back, 3 bases at V and 3 bases at J, with 9 bases in the middle. This CDR3 region has 13 residues. CDR3 nucleotides: TGTGCCAGCAGCTTCGAAACCTACTACGAGCAGTACTTC. Translated: CASSFETYYEQYF.

This clonotype was observed a single time. The genes are TRBV5-1 and TRBJ2-2; D gene unclear. Germline CDR1 reads SGHRS; CDR2 reads YFSETQ. The CDR3 spans 16 residues. Trimming pared 0 bases from V and 4 bases from J, leaving 13 bases between. The CDR3 DNA follows: TGCGCCAGCAGCTTGGCCTATGGCACCCCCACCGGGGAGCTGTTTTTT. This encodes CASSLAYGTPTGELFF.

This clonotype was recorded once. The J gene is TRBJ1-5, the V gene TRBV6-5, with 10 bases aligning to TRBD1. The length of the CDR3 is 17 residues. Germline CDR1 and CDR2: MNHEY and SVGAGI. J was trimmed by 3 bases and V by 2 bases; bases with no gene match: 7. The CDR3 loop is CASSYPTDRGSNQPQHF. CDR3 sequence (DNA): TGTGCCAGCAGTTACCCCACGGACAGGGGGTCCAATCAGCCCCAGCATTTT.

This clonotype was seen many times. The chain recombines TRBV5-6 with TRBJ1-3, with D possibly TRBD1 on 5 matching bases. The ends were cut back, 2 bases at V and 7 bases at J, with 7 bases in the middle. The length of the CDR3 is 12 residues. Germline CDR1 SGHDT, CDR2 YYEEEE. CDR3 in amino acids: CASSFRVNTIYF. CDR3 in DNA: TGTGCCAGCAGCTTCAGGGTGAACACCATATATTTT.

This clonotype has ten or more counts. The V gene is TRBV6-5, the J gene TRBJ1-1; possibly TRBD1 for D (6 bases). The CDR3 loop spans 14 amino acids. Between the trimmed V and J ends, which lost 8 bases and 0 bases, there was a span of 13 bases. Germline V gives CDR1 MNHEY, CDR2 SVGAGI. CDR3 DNA sequence: TGTGCCAGCTCCAGGGGCAGGATGAACACTGAAGCTTTCTTT. Protein product: CASSRGRMNTEAFF.

V gene TRBV10-3 combines with J gene TRBJ1-1; perhaps TRBD1 as D (6 bases). Per the germline V gene, CDR1 is ENHRY and CDR2 is SYGVKD. CDR3 length: 14 amino acids. V was clipped by 10 bases and J by 3 bases, with 18 bases between them. This CDR3 is CATGTGTSYTEAFF. CDR3 nucleotide sequence: TGTGCCACAGGAACCGGGACATCATACACTGAAGCTTTCTTT.

This clonotype is deemed medium-sized. This chain joins TRBV7-9 and TRBJ2-1, with D tentatively TRBD1 (6 bases). This CDR3 comprises 16 residues. CDR1 is SEHNR, CDR2 FQNEAQ, per germline (reference sequence). The germline V and J ends were trimmed by 1 base and 6 bases, with 16 bases remaining between them. The CDR3 DNA sequence: TGTGCCAGCAGCTTAGTACCTCAAGGGGGAGTCAATGAGCAGTTCTTC. This gives the protein CASSLVPQGGVNEQFF.

Judged by abundance, this clonotype is medium-sized. The chain couples TRBV7-9 to TRBJ2-7; D possibly corresponds to TRBD1 (6 bases). In germline, CDR1 is SEHNR, CDR2 FQNEAQ (reference sequence). This CDR3 has 14 amino acids. Deletions cut 0 bases from V and 5 bases from J, with 11 bases between. The CDR3 DNA reads as TGTGCCAGCAGCTTAGCCAGGGGTTACCACGAGCAGTACTTC. Amino acids: CASSLARGYHEQYF.

V usage is TRBV29-1 and J usage is TRBJ2-7; D call uncertain. From germline, CDR1 is SQVTM and CDR2 ANQGSEA. This CDR3 region has 12 residues. V dropped 3 bases and J dropped 6 bases, with 12 bases sitting between them. CDR3 sequence (DNA): TGCAGCGTTGAGGACGGGTCAGTCGAGCAGTACTTC. Protein: CSVEDGSVEQYF.

Many counts were recorded for this clonotype. This chain uses TRBV7-2 with TRBJ2-2; D perhaps matches TRBD2 (5 bases). CDR3 size: 15 residues. CDR1 and CDR2 (germline): SGHTA, FQGNSA. V gave up 2 bases and J gave up 2 bases, with 9 bases separating them. CDR3 in DNA: TGTGCCAGCAGCTTAAGGACTCAAAACACCGGGGAGCTGTTTTTT. Amino acids: CASSLRTQNTGELFF.

The sample holds many counts of this clonotype. The chain joins TRBV10-1 to TRBJ1-4; TRBD1 agrees at 9 bases. CDR1 and CDR2 from the germline V gene are WNHNN and SYGVQD (reference sequence). V lost 8 bases, J lost 7 bases, and 5 bases stayed unmatched. The CDR3 contains 13 residues. CDR3 region: CASRDRDGEKLFF. The CDR3 bases are TGCGCCAGCCGGGACAGGGACGGTGAAAAACTGTTTTTT.

This clonotype was picked up many times. The chain combines TRBV6-5 with TRBJ2-3; perhaps TRBD2 as D (5 bases). CDR3 length: 16 residues. V lost 6 bases and J 0 bases, leaving 16 bases between the germline ends. Germline V lookup: CDR1 MNHEY, CDR2 SVGAGI. The CDR3 bases are TGTGCCAGCAGATCCCCCCTTAGGACTAGCACAGATACGCAGTATTTT. This encodes CASRSPLRTSTDTQYF.

The rearrangement joins TRBV11-2 to TRBJ1-2; tentative D call: TRBD1 (5 bases). The CDR3 runs 13 residues. Trimming took 4 bases from V and 7 from J, leaving 13 bases between them. Germline CDR1 and CDR2: SGHAT and FQNNGV. The CDR3 nucleotides are TGTGCCAGCAGCTCCAGGGAGTTGGGTGGCTACACCTTC. Translation gives CASSSRELGGYTF.

This clonotype occurred many times. The chain employs TRBV6-1 and TRBJ1-4; D is unresolved. CDR3 length equals 16 residues. Germline CDR1 MNHNS, CDR2 SASEGT. Trimming shortened V by 2 bases and J by 14 bases, and 24 bases separated the two germline ends. In DNA, the CDR3 is TGTGCCAGCAGTGAATGGAGACCGCCATCTTCCTTTAGTCTGTTTTTT. As protein: CASSEWRPPSSFSLFF.

This clonotype was found many times. The genes are TRBV9 and TRBJ2-2, with 8 positions matching TRBD2. CDR3 size: 17 residues. V shed 4 bases and J 0 bases; nucleotides not matched to a gene: 8. Germline V gene lookup returns CDR1 SGDLS and CDR2 YYNGEE. CDR3 coding DNA: TGTGCCAGCAGCCCCCGGGGTAGCGGGGCGAACACCGGGGAGCTGTTTTTT. Translation: CASSPRGSGANTGELFF.

There are many counts of this clonotype. The chain has TRBV24-1 and TRBJ2-5; D is tentatively TRBD1 or TRBD2 (5 bases each). Trimming removed 9 bases from V and 0 bases from J, with 10 bases in between. CDR3 size: 13 residues. CDR1 KGHDR and CDR2 SFDVKD come from the germline V gene. The CDR3 protein is CATGTGNQETQYF. The CDR3 DNA sequence: TGTGCCACCGGGACGGGGAACCAAGAGACCCAGTACTTC.

In its sample, this clonotype is large. The chain employs TRBV20-1 and TRBJ1-5; unclear D gene. Trimming took 0 bases from V and 5 from J, leaving 8 bases between them. CDR3 size: 13 residues. The germline V gene has CDR1 DFQATT and CDR2 SNEGSKA (reference sequence). In DNA, the CDR3 is TGCAGTGCTAGAGAGGGGAATTATCAGCCCCAGCATTTT. It is translated as CSAREGNYQPQHF.

The chain carries TRBV2 and TRBJ2-3; D may be TRBD1 (6 bases). V was shortened by 7 bases and J by 2 bases, with 19 bases between the two germline ends. Germline CDR1 is SNHLY and CDR2 is FYNNEI. The CDR3 extends over 16 amino acids. This chain's CDR3 is CASKPGTHQLTDTQYF. The CDR3 DNA follows: TGTGCCAGCAAACCAGGGACACATCAACTCACAGATACGCAGTATTTT.

This clonotype was counted at least ten times. J is TRBJ1-5 and V is TRBV6-5, with TRBD1 identical over 9 bases. Germline V lookup: CDR1 MNHEY, CDR2 SVGAGI. The J segment lost 6 bases and the V segment lost 5 bases, leaving 2 bases of the junction unmatched. CDR3 length equals 13 residues. Here the CDR3 reads CASSRTGVQPQHF. CDR3 DNA: TGTGCCAGCAGTAGGACAGGGGTTCAGCCCCAGCATTTT.

By sample share, this clonotype is medium-sized. The chain uses TRBV20-1 and TRBJ2-5, with 11 bases lining up with TRBD2. Trimming at V came to 3 bases and at J to 4 bases, leaving 16 bases not matched to a gene. Germline V gene sequence: CDR1 DFQATT, CDR2 SNEGSKA (reference sequence). The CDR3 is 18 amino acids. DNA for the CDR3: TGCAGTGCTAGGGGCCTTAAGACTAGCGGGGTGCCCGGAGAGACCCAGTACTTC. This gives the protein CSARGLKTSGVPGETQYF.